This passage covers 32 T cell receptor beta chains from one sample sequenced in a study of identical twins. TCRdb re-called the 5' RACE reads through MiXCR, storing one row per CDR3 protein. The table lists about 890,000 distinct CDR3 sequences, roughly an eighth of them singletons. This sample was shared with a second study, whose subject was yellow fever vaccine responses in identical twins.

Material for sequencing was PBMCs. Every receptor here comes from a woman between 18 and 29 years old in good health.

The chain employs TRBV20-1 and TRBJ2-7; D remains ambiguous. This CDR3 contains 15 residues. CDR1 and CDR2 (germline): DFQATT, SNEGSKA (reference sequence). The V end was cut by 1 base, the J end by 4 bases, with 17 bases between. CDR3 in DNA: TGCAGTGCTAGAGGGGGTCCCCAATACAGATACGAGCAGTACGTC. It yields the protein CSARGGPQYRYEQYV.

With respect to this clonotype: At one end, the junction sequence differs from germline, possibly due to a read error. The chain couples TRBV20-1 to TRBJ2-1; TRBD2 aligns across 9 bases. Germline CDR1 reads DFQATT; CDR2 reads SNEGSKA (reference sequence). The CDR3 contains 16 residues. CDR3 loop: CCARGRGLAGKDEQFF. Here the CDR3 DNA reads TGCTGTGCTAGAGGCCGGGGGCTAGCGGGAAAGGATGAGCAGTTCTTC.

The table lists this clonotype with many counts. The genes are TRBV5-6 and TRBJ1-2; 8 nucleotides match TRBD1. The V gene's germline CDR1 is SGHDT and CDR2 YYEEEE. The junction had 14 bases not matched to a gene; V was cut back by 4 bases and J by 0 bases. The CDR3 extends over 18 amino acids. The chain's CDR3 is CASSPLFKPGQANYGYTF. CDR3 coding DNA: TGTGCCAGCAGCCCGTTATTTAAACCGGGACAGGCTAACTATGGCTACACCTTC.

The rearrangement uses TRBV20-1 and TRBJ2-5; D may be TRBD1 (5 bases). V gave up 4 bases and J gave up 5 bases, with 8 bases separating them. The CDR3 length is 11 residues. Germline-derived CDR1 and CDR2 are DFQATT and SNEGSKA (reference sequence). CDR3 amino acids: CSATGMETQYF. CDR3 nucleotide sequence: TGCAGTGCTACAGGGATGGAGACCCAGTACTTC.

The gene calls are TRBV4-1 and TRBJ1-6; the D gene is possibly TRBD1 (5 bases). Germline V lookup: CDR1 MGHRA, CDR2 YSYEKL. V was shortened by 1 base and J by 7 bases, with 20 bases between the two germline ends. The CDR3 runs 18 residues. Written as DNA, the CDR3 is TGCGCCAGCAGCCAAGGCAAGTGGGGCACAGGAGGCAATTCACCCCTCCACTTT. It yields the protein CASSQGKWGTGGNSPLHF.

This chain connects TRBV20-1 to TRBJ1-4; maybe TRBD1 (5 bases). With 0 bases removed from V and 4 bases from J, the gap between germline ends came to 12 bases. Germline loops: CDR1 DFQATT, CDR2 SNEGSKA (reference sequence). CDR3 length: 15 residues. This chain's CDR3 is CSARDFRVRNEKLFF. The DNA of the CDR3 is TGCAGTGCTAGAGATTTCAGGGTCCGTAATGAAAAACTGTTTTTT.

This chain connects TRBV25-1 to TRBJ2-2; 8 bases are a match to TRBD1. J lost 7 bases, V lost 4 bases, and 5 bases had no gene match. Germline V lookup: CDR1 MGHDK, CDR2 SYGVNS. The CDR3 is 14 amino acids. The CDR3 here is CASSADRVIGELFF. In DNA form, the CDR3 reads TGTGCCAGCAGTGCGGACAGGGTGATCGGGGAGCTGTTTTTT.

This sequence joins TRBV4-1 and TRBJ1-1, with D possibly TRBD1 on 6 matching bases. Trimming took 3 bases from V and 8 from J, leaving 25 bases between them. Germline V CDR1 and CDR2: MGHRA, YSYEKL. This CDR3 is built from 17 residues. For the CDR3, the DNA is TGCGCCAGCAGCCAGGTTGGGGGCGTGGGTTTGGGGATGGAAGCTTTCTTT. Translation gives CASSQVGGVGLGMEAFF.

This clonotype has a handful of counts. The CDR3 region has the DNA TGCAGTGCTAGAGTATATAATTCACCCCTCCACTTT. Protein: CSARVYNSPLHF. The chain couples TRBV20-1 to TRBJ1-6; the D is unclear. The CDR3 runs 12 residues. Trimming pared 1 base from V and 4 bases from J, leaving 2 bases between. Germline V gene data show CDR1 as DFQATT and CDR2 as SNEGSKA (reference sequence).

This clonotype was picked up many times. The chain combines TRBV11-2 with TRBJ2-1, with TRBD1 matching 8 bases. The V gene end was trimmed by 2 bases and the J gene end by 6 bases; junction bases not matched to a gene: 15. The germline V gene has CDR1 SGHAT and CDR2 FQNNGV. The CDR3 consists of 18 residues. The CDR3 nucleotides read TGTGCCAGCAGCTTACTCGACAGGGGTGGGGGCTATTTCAATGAGCAGTTCTTC. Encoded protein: CASSLLDRGGGYFNEQFF.

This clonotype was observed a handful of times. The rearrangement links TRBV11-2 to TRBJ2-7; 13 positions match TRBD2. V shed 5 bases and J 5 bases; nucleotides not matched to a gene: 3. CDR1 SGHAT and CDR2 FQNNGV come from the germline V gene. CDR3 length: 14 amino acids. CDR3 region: CASSRTSGSNEQYF. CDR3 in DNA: TGTGCCAGCAGCCGGACTAGCGGGAGCAACGAGCAGTACTTC. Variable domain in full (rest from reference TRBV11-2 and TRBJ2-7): EAGVAQSPRYKIIEKRQSVAFWCNPISGHATLYWYQQILGQGPKLLIQFQNNGVVDDSQLPKDRFSAERLKGVDSTLKIQPAKLEDSAVYLCASSRTSGSNEQYFGPGTRLTVT.

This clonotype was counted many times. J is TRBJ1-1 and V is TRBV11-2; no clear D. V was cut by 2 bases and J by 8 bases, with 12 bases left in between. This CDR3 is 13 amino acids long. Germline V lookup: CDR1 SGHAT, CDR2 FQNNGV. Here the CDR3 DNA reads TGTGCCAGCAGCTTAAGTTCGTTTGGGGAAGCTTTCTTT. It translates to CASSLSSFGEAFF.

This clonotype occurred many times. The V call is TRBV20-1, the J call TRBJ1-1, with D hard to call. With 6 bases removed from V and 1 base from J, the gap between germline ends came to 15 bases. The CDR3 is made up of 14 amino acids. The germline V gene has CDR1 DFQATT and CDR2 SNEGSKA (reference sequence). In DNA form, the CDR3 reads TGCAGTGCCCAAGTGCCGGGCCAGAACACTGAAGCTTTCTTT. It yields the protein CSAQVPGQNTEAFF.

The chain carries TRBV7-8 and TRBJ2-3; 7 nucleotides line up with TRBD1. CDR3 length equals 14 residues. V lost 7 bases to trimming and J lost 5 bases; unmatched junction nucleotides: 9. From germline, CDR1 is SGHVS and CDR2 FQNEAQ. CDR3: CASTQRGLGDTQYF. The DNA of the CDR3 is TGTGCCAGCACCCAAAGGGGGCTCGGAGATACGCAGTATTTT.

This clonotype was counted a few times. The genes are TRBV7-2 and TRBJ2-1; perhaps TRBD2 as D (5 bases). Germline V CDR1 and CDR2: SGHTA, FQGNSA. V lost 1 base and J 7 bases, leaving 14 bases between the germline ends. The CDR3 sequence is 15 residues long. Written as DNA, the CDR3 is TGTGCCAGCAGCTTAGTCCTCCTAGCAAGGAATGAGCAGTTCTTC. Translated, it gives CASSLVLLARNEQFF.

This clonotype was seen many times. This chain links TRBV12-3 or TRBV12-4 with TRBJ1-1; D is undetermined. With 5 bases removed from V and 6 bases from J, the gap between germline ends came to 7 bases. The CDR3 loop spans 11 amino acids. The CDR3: CASSKPPEAFF. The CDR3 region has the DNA TGTGCCAGCAGTAAGCCCCCTGAAGCTTTCTTT.

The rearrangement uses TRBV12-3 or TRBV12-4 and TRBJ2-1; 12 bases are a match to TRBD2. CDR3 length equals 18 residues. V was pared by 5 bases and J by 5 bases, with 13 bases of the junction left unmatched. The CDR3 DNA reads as TGTGCCAGCAGTCCCCATCATCGGACTAGCGGGACCAACAATGAGCAGTTCTTC. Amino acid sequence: CASSPHHRTSGTNNEQFF.

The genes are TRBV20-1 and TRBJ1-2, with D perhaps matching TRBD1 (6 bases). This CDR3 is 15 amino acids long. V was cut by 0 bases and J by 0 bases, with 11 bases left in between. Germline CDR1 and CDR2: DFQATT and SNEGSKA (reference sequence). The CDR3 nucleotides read TGCAGTGCTAGAGAAGGGGACACCACTAACTATGGCTACACCTTC. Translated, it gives CSAREGDTTNYGYTF.

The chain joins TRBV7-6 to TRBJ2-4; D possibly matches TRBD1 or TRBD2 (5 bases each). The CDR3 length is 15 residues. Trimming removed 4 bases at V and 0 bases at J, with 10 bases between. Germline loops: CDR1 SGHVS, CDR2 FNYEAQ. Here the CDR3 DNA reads TGTGCCAGCAGCTCCGGGGCCGAAGCCAAAAACATTCAGTACTTC. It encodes CASSSGAEAKNIQYF.

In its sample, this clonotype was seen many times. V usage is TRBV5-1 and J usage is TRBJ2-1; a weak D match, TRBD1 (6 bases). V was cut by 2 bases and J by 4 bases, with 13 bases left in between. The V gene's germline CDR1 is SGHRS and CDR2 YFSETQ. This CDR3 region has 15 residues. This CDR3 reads CASSLPGTIYNEQFF. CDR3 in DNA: TGCGCCAGCAGCTTACCCGGGACAATTTACAATGAGCAGTTCTTC.

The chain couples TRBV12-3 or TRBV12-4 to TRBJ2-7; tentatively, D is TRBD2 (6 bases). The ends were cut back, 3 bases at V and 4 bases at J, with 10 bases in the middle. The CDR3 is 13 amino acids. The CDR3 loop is CASSLRDPYEQYF. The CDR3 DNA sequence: TGTGCCAGCAGTTTGCGGGACCCATACGAGCAGTACTTC.

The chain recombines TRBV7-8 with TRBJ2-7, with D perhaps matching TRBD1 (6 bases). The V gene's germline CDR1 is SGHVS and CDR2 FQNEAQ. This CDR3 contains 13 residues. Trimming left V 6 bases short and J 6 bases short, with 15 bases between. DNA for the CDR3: TGTGCCAGCAGTCGCCCACAGGGACGCGAGCAGTACTTC. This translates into CASSRPQGREQYF.

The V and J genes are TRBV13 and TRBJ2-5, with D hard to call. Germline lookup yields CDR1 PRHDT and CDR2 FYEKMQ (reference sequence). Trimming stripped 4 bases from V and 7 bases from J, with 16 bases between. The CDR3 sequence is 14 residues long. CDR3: CASSSVTQSGTQYF. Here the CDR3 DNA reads TGTGCCAGCAGCTCAGTAACTCAATCGGGGACCCAGTACTTC.

The CDR3 sequence: CASGRDPEAEKLFF. The CDR3 bases are TGTGCCAGCGGCCGGGACCCAGAGGCTGAAAAACTGTTTTTT. The chain employs TRBV7-9 and TRBJ1-4; D perhaps matches TRBD1 (5 bases). CDR1 is SEHNR, CDR2 FQNEAQ, per germline (reference sequence). The V gene lost 8 bases and the J gene lost 7 bases, with 17 bases spanning the gap. The CDR3 consists of 14 residues. Complete variable domain (other parts from reference TRBV7-9 and TRBJ1-4): DTGVSQNPRHKITKRGQNVTFRCDPISEHNRLYWYRQTLGQGPEFLTYFQNEAQLEKSRLLSDRFSAERPKGSFSTLEIQRTEQGDSAMYLCASGRDPEAEKLFFGSGTQLSVL.

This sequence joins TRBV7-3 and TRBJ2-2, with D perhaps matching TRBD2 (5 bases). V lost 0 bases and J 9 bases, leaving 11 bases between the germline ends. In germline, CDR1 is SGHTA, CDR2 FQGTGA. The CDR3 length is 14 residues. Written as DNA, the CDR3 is TGTGCCAGCAGCTTAACCCCGGGGTCGTGGGAGCTGTTTTTT. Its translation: CASSLTPGSWELFF.

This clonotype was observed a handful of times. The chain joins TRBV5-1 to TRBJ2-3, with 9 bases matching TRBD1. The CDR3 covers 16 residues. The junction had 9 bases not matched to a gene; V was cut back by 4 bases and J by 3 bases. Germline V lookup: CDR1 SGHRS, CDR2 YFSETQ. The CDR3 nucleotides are TGCGCCAGCAGCGCCGGACAGGGGATATTTACAGATACGCAGTATTTT. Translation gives CASSAGQGIFTDTQYF.

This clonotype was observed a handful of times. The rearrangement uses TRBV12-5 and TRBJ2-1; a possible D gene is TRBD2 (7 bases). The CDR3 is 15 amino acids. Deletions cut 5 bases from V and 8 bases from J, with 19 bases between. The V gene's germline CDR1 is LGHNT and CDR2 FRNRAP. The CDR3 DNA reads TGTGCTAGTGGTCTCCACCCTTCGGGGGGCCATGAGCAGTTCTTC. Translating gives CASGLHPSGGHEQFF.

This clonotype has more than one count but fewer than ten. CDR3 region: CSANRGETQYF. The CDR3 nucleotides are TGCAGTGCTAACAGGGGCGAGACCCAGTACTTC. The chain links TRBV20-1 to TRBJ2-5; 7 bases line up with TRBD1. J was trimmed by 5 bases and V by 4 bases; bases with no gene match: 1. Germline V gene data show CDR1 as DFQATT and CDR2 as SNEGSKA (reference sequence). This CDR3 comprises 11 residues.

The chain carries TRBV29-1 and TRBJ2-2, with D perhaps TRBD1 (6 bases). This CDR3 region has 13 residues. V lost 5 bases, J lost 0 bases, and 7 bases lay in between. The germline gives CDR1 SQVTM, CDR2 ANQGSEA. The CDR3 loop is CSVRTANTGELFF. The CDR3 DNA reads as TGCAGCGTTCGGACAGCGAACACCGGGGAGCTGTTTTTT.

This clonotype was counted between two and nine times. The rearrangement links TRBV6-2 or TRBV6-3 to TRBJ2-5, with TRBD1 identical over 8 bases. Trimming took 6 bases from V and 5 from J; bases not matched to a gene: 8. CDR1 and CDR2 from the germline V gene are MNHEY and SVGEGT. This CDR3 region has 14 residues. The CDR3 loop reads CASSPRTGMETQYF. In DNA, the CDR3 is TGTGCCAGCAGCCCCAGGACAGGGATGGAGACCCAGTACTTC.

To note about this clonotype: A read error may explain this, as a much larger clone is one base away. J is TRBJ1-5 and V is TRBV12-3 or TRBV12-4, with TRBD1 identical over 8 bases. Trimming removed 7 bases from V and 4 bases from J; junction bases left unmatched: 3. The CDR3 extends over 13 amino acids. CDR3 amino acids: CASNRQGNQPQHF. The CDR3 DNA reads TGTGCCAGCAACCGACAGGGGAATCAGCCCCAGCATTTT.

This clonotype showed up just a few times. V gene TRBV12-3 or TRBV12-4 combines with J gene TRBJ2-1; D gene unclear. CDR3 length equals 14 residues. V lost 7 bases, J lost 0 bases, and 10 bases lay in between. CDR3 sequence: CASTVVSSYNEQFF. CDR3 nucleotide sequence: TGTGCCAGCACCGTCGTCAGCTCCTACAATGAGCAGTTCTTC.